This T cell receptor (beta chain) was recorded in a study of OX40 agonist ivuxolimab in advanced cancers. Whole-study context: Patients enrolled in dose escalation were diagnosed with hepatocellular carcinoma, melanoma, renal cell or head and neck cancer.

Sequencing was performed with immunoSEQ multiplex PCR; in TCRdb, only in-frame clones are kept and a portion is missing. The sample holds roughly 70,000 clones, approximately 90% seen once. V dropped 2 bases and J dropped 1 base, with 12 bases sitting between them. The germline V gene has CDR1 SEHNR and CDR2 FQNEAQ (reference sequence). The CDR3 is 16 residues long. This sequence was found in an adult with an advanced solid tumor such as melanoma, head and neck, liver or kidney cancer. Sequences were derived from CD4+ or CD8+ T cells sorted from blood, sampled in a trial of the OX40 agonist ivuxolimab. The chain recombines TRBV7-9 with TRBJ1-3, with D maybe TRBD1 (6 bases). The CDR3 here is CASSLQPTGSGNTIYF. CDR3 sequence (DNA): TGTGCCAGCAGCTTACAACCTACAGGGTCTGGAAACACCATATATTTT. The complete variable domain, with remaining parts taken from reference TRBV7-9 and TRBJ1-3, reads DTGVSQNPRHKITKRGQNVTFRCDPISEHNRLYWYRQTLGQGPEFLTYFQNEAQLEKSRLLSDRFSAERPKGSFSTLEIQRTEQGDSAMYLCASSLQPTGSGNTIYFGEGSWLTVV.